The 5 T cell receptor beta chains presented below share a single source sample, sequenced in a study of post-analysis software for immune sequencing data. Antigen specificity for these receptors is unknown. Unique molecular identifiers had been added to the TCR beta cDNA libraries. TCRdb re-called the PCR reads through MiXCR, storing one row per CDR3 protein. The sample includes some 690,000 distinct CDR3 sequences, roughly three fifths seen only once; the top ten take over 9%. Notes on the study in general: Five TRBV segments, TRBV5-6, TRBV5-1 and TRBV20-1 among them, were found more frequent in patients than controls.

Material: blood. The receptor source for this set is a girl aged 2 to 10 with multiple sclerosis.

The rearrangement uses TRBV4-1 and TRBJ2-7; 9 positions match TRBD2. The germline CDR1 and CDR2 sequences are MGHRA and YSYEKL. This CDR3 spans 16 amino acids. V was clipped by 1 base and J by 7 bases; unmatched bases: 11. The chain's CDR3 is CASSQVHRGRAREQYF. Here the CDR3 DNA reads TGCGCCAGCAGCCAAGTCCATCGCGGGAGGGCCCGGGAGCAGTACTTC.

This clonotype was detected once. This chain joins TRBV2 and TRBJ2-1; D possibly corresponds to TRBD1 (6 bases). This CDR3 has 15 residues. Germline CDR1 SNHLY, CDR2 FYNNEI. The V gene lost 6 bases and the J gene lost 4 bases, with 16 bases spanning the gap. CDR3 region: CASRQGSGVYNEQFF. As DNA, the CDR3 is TGTGCCAGCAGACAGGGCTCAGGGGTATACAATGAGCAGTTCTTC.

The chain uses TRBV29-1 and TRBJ1-3, with no clear D. The CDR3 sequence is 11 residues long. The V gene lost 5 bases and the J gene lost 4 bases, with 6 bases spanning the gap. The germline V gene encodes CDR1 SQVTM and CDR2 ANQGSEA. This CDR3 is CSVYDGNTIYF. CDR3 nucleotides: TGCAGCGTTTACGACGGAAACACCATATATTTT.

About this clonotype: An end of the junction differs from the germline gene, which may be a read error. The CDR3 loop is CASSLTGYTGELFF. CDR3 in DNA: TGTGCTAGCAGCTTAACAGGGTATACCGGGGAGCTGTTTTTT. J is TRBJ2-2 and V is TRBV7-7, with a possible D match to TRBD1 (6 bases). Germline V gene lookup returns CDR1 SSHAT and CDR2 FNYEAQ (reference sequence). This CDR3 has 14 residues.

Of note for this clonotype: The germline gene is not matched at one end of the junction; a read error may be the cause. This chain joins TRBV6-5 and TRBJ2-1; a possible D gene is TRBD2 (5 bases). From germline, CDR1 is MNHEY and CDR2 SVGAGI. This CDR3 contains 15 residues. CDR3 amino acids: CVSSSQGGLDNEQFF. CDR3 coding DNA: TGTGTCAGCAGTAGTCAAGGCGGGTTGGACAATGAGCAGTTCTTC.